Reported below is one T cell receptor (beta chain). What it binds is unknown. This specimen comes from a study of OX40 agonist ivuxolimab in advanced cancers. The overall study: Three patients showed partial responses: one hepatocellular carcinoma and two cutaneous melanoma cases. Study results and limitations: Compared with CD4+, CD8+ T cells on average had more expanded clones.

Germline assignment: CDR1 LNHDA and CDR2 SQIVND (reference sequence). The CDR3 spans 15 residues. V was pared by 6 bases and J by 6 bases, with 21 bases between. Profiled with immunoSEQ multiplex PCR; TCRdb holds only in-frame clones, not every one. The repertoire holds some 7,000 clones, with approximately 85% as singletons. This chain joins TRBV19 and TRBJ2-7, with D possibly TRBD1 on 6 matching bases. This sample comprised CD4+ or CD8+ T cells sorted from blood, obtained in a trial of the OX40 agonist ivuxolimab. This sequence was found in an adult with an advanced solid tumor such as melanoma, head and neck, liver or kidney cancer. The CDR3 spells CASSPRGGFLGEQYF. CDR3 bases: TGTGCCAGTAGCCCTAGAGGGGGATTCCTCGGCGAGCAGTACTTC.